This T cell receptor (beta chain) derives from a study of neoadjuvant anti-PD-1 for oral cavity cancer. Study background: Patients without progression received a fourth nivolumab dose around day 43, then surgical resection on days 50-56. Whole-study results and caveats: PBMC Gini-index clonality exceeded responders' in non-responders post-nivolumab. TCR analyses covered only a few patients per response group.

Repertoires were generated with immunoSEQ multiplex PCR, while TCRdb's copy carries only in-frame clones and drops some. The sample comprises 50,000 to 65,000 clones, roughly three quarters of which are singletons, and 2.5% to 3% rests with the top ten. In regard to this clone: Its specificity is unknown.

The length of the CDR3 is 15 residues. V was trimmed by 0 bases and J by 4 bases, leaving 9 bases between them. The germline V gene encodes CDR1 MNHEY and CDR2 SMNVEV (reference sequence). The chain uses TRBV27 and TRBJ1-4; weak D call: TRBD1 (5 bases). The sample here was PBMCs, taken before nivolumab (anti-PD-1) treatment. This receptor was taken from a person between 40 and 85 years old with oral cavity squamous cell carcinoma. The CDR3, as DNA: TGTGCCAGCAGTTTATCGTACAGGTTTAATGAAAAACTGTTTTTT. It translates to CASSLSYRFNEKLFF. The full variable domain, in which reference TRBV27 and TRBJ1-4 provide the parts outside the CDR3, is EAQVTQNPRYLITVTGKKLTVTCSQNMNHEYMSWYRQDPGLGLRQIYYSMNVEVTDKGDVPEGYKVSRKEKRNFPLILESPSPNQTSLYFCASSLSYRFNEKLFFGSGTQLSVL.